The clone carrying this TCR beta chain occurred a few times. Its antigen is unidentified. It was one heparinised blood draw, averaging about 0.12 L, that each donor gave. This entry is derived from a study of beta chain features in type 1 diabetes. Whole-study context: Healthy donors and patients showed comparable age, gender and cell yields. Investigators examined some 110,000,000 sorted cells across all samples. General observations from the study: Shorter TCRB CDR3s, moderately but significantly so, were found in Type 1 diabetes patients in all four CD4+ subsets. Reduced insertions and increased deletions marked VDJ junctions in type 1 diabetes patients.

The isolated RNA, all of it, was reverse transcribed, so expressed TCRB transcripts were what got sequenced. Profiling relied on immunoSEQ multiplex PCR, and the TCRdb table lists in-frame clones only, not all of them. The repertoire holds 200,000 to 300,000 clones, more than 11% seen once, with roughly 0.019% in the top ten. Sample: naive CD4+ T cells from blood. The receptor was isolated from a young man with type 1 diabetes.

CDR3 bases: TGCAGCGTAGACCGACAGAACACTGAAGCTTTCTTT. This sequence encodes CSVDRQNTEAFF. The rearrangement links TRBV29-1 to TRBJ1-1; D is unclear. The germline V gene encodes CDR1 SQVTM and CDR2 ANQGSEA. The CDR3 covers 12 residues. With 6 bases removed from V and 1 base from J, the gap between germline ends came to 9 bases.